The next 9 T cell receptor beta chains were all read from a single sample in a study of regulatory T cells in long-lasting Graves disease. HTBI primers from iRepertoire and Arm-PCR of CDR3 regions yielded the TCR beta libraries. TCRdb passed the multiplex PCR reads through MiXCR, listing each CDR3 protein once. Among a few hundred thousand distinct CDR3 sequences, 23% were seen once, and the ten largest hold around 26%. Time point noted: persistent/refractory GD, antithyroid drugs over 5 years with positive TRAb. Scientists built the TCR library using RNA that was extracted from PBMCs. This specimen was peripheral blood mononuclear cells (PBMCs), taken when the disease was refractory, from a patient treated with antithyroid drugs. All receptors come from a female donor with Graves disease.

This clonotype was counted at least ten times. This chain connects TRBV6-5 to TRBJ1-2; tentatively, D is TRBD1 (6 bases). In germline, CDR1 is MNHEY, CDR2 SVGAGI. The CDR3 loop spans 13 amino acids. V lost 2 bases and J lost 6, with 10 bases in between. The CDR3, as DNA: TGTGCCAGCAGTTACGAATACAGGGATGGCTACACCTTC. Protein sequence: CASSYEYRDGYTF.

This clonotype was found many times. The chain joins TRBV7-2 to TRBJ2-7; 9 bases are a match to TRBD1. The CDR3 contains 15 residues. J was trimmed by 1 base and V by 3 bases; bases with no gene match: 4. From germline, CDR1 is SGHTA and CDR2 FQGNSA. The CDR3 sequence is CASSFGTGLSYEQYF. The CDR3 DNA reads TGTGCCAGCAGCTTTGGGACAGGGTTGTCCTACGAGCAGTACTTC.

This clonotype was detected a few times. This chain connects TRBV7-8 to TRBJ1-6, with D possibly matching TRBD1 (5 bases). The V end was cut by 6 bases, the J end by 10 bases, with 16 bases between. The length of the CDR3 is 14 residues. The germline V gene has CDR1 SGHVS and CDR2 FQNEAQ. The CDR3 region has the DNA TGTGCCAGCAGGTTCAGGGATTTACGATCACCCCTCCACTTT. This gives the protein CASRFRDLRSPLHF.

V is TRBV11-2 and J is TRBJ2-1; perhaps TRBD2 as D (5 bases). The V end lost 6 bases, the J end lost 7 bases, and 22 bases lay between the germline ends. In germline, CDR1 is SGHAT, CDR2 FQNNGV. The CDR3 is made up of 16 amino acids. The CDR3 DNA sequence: TGTGCCAGCAGAGTACTGGGAGTAGGGAACACGAATGAGCAGTTCTTC. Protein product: CASRVLGVGNTNEQFF.

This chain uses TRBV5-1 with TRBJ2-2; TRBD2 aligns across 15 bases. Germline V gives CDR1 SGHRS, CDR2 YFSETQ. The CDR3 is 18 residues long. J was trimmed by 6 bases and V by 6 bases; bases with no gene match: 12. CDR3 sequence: CASMRTSGRALPSGELFF. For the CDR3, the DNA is TGCGCCAGCATGCGGACTAGCGGGAGGGCCCTCCCTTCCGGGGAGCTGTTTTTT.

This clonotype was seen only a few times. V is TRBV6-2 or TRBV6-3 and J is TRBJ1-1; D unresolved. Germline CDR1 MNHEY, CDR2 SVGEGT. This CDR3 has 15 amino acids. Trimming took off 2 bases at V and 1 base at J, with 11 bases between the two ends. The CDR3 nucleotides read TGTGCCAGCAGTTACCCCGAATGGGGGAACACTGAAGCTTTCTTT. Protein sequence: CASSYPEWGNTEAFF.

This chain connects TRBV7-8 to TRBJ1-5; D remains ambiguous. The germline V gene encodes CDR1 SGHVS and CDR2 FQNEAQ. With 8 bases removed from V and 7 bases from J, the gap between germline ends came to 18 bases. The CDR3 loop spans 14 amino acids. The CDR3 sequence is CASLVGRGSQPQHF. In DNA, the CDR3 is TGTGCCAGCCTCGTTGGCCGGGGTTCGCAGCCCCAGCATTTT.

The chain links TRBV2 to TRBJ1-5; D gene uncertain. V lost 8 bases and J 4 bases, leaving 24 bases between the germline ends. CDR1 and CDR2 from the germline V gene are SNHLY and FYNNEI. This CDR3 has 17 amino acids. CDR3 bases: TGTGCCAGCCAGGCTGAAGGGCTCCGGTTGGGGAATCAGCCCCAGCATTTT. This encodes CASQAEGLRLGNQPQHF.

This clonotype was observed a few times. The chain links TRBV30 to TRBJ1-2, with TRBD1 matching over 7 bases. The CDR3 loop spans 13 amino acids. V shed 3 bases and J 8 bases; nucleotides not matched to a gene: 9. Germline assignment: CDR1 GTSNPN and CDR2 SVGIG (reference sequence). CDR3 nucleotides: TGTGCCTGGAGGGGGCAGGGGGTAGGAGGCTACACCTTC. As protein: CAWRGQGVGGYTF.